Listed below are T cell receptor beta chains from one sample, sequenced in a study of blood T cell repertoires in COVID-19. Using immunoSEQ multiplex PCR, the repertoire was profiled, and TCRdb retains in-frame clones only, with some absent. Altogether a few hundred thousand clones are present, roughly 80% being singletons, with the ten largest covering roughly 3.2%. Source material: PBMCs or T cells enriched from blood (not recorded which). The receptors were sampled from a man aged 45-65 years who had recovered from COVID-19. The CDR3 runs from the conserved cysteine through the conserved F or W. Each record gives: clone size, D gene, V gene, CDR3 length, J gene, CDR3 protein, CDR3 DNA. A D gene is named only where the DNA matches it firmly. The listing skips clone size in some rows; elsewhere it reads once, few, many or a size class.

abundance: NA
d_gene: NA
v_gene: TRBV19
len: 13
j_gene: TRBJ1-2
CDR3aa: CASTPTAWRGYTF
CDR3nt: TGTGCCAGTACTCCCACCGCGTGGAGGGGCTACACCTTC

abundance: NA
d_gene: TRBD2
v_gene: TRBV10-3
len: 15
j_gene: TRBJ2-1
CDR3aa: CAISQLAGEYNEQFF
CDR3nt: TGTGCCATCAGCCAGCTAGCGGGAGAGTACAATGAGCAGTTCTTC

abundance: NA
d_gene: TRBD2
v_gene: TRBV4-2
len: 15
j_gene: TRBJ2-1
CDR3aa: CASSLGLAGANEQFF
CDR3nt: TGTGCCAGCAGCCTCGGACTAGCGGGAGCTAATGAGCAGTTCTTC

abundance: NA
d_gene: TRBD1
v_gene: TRBV5-1
len: 14
j_gene: TRBJ1-3
CDR3aa: CASSQGADGNTIYF
CDR3nt: TGCGCCAGCAGTCAGGGGGCGGATGGAAACACCATATATTTT

abundance: NA
d_gene: TRBD1
v_gene: TRBV7-2
len: 16
j_gene: TRBJ1-6
CDR3aa: CASSLSPAGGFESLHF
CDR3nt: TGTGCCAGCAGCTTGTCCCCGGCAGGGGGGTTTGAATCCCTCCACTTT

abundance: NA
d_gene: NA
v_gene: TRBV6-5
len: 12
j_gene: TRBJ1-2
CDR3aa: CAASQGNYGYTF
CDR3nt: TGTGCCGCATCACAGGGAAACTATGGCTACACCTTC

abundance: NA
d_gene: NA
v_gene: TRBV3-1/TRBV3-2
len: 13
j_gene: TRBJ1-5
CDR3aa: CASSQDLNQPQHF
CDR3nt: TGTGCCAGCAGCCAAGATCTGAATCAGCCCCAGCATTTT

abundance: few
d_gene: TRBD2
v_gene: TRBV6-2/TRBV6-3
len: 13
j_gene: TRBJ2-1
CDR3aa: CASSRGGFNEQFF
CDR3nt: TGTGCCAGCAGTCGCGGGGGGTTTAATGAGCAGTTCTTC

abundance: NA
d_gene: TRBD1
v_gene: TRBV10-3
len: 20
j_gene: TRBJ2-2
CDR3aa: CAISGRTTRAWTGNTGELFF
CDR3nt: TGTGCCATCAGTGGACGAACTACCCGCGCGTGGACAGGGAACACCGGGGAGCTGTTTTTT

abundance: NA
d_gene: NA
v_gene: TRBV9
len: 14
j_gene: TRBJ2-5
CDR3aa: CASNPRGLQETQYF
CDR3nt: TGTGCCAGCAACCCAAGGGGTCTCCAAGAGACCCAGTACTTC

abundance: once
d_gene: TRBD1
v_gene: TRBV18
len: 16
j_gene: TRBJ1-5
CDR3aa: CASSPTGTDSNQPQHF
CDR3nt: TGTGCCAGCTCACCCACTGGGACAGATAGCAATCAGCCCCAGCATTTT

abundance: NA
d_gene: NA
v_gene: TRBV7-3
len: 13
j_gene: TRBJ2-4
CDR3aa: CASSRPGEDIQYF
CDR3nt: TGTGCCAGCAGCCGCCCCGGGGAGGACATTCAGTACTTC

abundance: NA
d_gene: TRBD2
v_gene: TRBV9
len: 17
j_gene: TRBJ2-3
CDR3aa: CASSVRPGLAGGDTQYF
CDR3nt: TGTGCCAGCAGCGTGCGCCCGGGACTAGCGGGAGGAGATACGCAGTATTTT

abundance: NA
d_gene: TRBD1
v_gene: TRBV9
len: 14
j_gene: TRBJ2-5
CDR3aa: CASSPRDREETQYF
CDR3nt: TGTGCCAGCAGCCCCCGGGACAGGGAAGAGACCCAGTACTTC

abundance: once
d_gene: TRBD1
v_gene: TRBV4-2
len: 17
j_gene: TRBJ1-5
CDR3aa: CASSQVGTGFGNQPQHF
CDR3nt: TGTGCCAGCAGCCAAGTGGGGACAGGGTTTGGGAATCAGCCCCAGCATTTT

abundance: NA
d_gene: NA
v_gene: TRBV15
len: 15
j_gene: TRBJ2-2
CDR3aa: CATSRVPLGERELFF
CDR3nt: TGTGCCACCAGCAGAGTTCCGCTTGGGGAGCGGGAGCTGTTTTTT

abundance: NA
d_gene: NA
v_gene: TRBV11-3
len: 16
j_gene: TRBJ2-2
CDR3aa: CASTQKGVVGTGELFF
CDR3nt: TGTGCCAGCACTCAGAAGGGAGTTGTGGGTACCGGGGAGCTGTTTTTT

abundance: once
d_gene: NA
v_gene: TRBV9
len: 16
j_gene: TRBJ2-1
CDR3aa: CASSAPQRAEYNEQFF
CDR3nt: TGTGCCAGCAGCGCCCCCCAGCGAGCCGAATACAATGAGCAGTTCTTC

abundance: NA
d_gene: NA
v_gene: TRBV30
len: 12
j_gene: TRBJ2-1
CDR3aa: CAWTRAKNEQFF
CDR3nt: TGTGCCTGGACGAGGGCCAAAAATGAGCAGTTCTTC

abundance: NA
d_gene: NA
v_gene: TRBV28
len: 15
j_gene: TRBJ1-5
CDR3aa: CASCSPLLSHQPQHF
CDR3nt: TGTGCCAGCTGCTCCCCCCTACTATCCCATCAGCCCCAGCATTTT

abundance: NA
d_gene: TRBD1
v_gene: TRBV11-2
len: 15
j_gene: TRBJ1-5
CDR3aa: CASSPGQGPNQPQHF
CDR3nt: TGTGCCAGCAGCCCGGGACAGGGCCCGAATCAGCCCCAGCATTTT

abundance: NA
d_gene: TRBD2
v_gene: TRBV5-1
len: 16
j_gene: TRBJ2-5
CDR3aa: CASSLAPGGASETQYF
CDR3nt: TGCGCCAGCAGCTTGGCCCCGGGGGGGGCCTCAGAGACCCAGTACTTC